The 27 T cell receptor beta chains reported below all come from one sample, sequenced in a study of beta chain features in type 1 diabetes. Regarding the study as a whole: Type 1 diabetes patients had TCRB CDR3s that were shorter (moderately but significantly so) in all four CD4+ subsets.

Expressed TCRB transcripts were sequenced after all isolated RNA was converted to cDNA. Clones were sequenced by immunoSEQ multiplex PCR, and TCRdb holds only the in-frame ones, with some missing. The table records 120,000 or so clones, roughly 15% of them present only once. Their cognate antigens are unknown. Sequenced sample: central memory CD4+ T cells from blood. The receptors shown here come from a man aged 25-40 years with type 1 diabetes.

The V call is TRBV2, the J call TRBJ1-4, with D hard to call. Germline CDR1 is SNHLY and CDR2 is FYNNEI. This CDR3 is built from 11 residues. V gave up 7 bases and J gave up 8 bases, with 8 bases separating them. The CDR3 is CASNTREKLFF. CDR3 DNA sequence: TGTGCCAGCAACACTCGGGAAAAACTGTTTTTT.

Comment on this clone: In the same sample, other DNA sequences code for this CDR3. The chain uses TRBV28 and TRBJ1-6, with TRBD1 matching 9 bases. The trim removed 3 bases at V and 7 bases at J, leaving 1 base unmatched. Germline CDR1 is MDHEN and CDR2 is SYDVKM. The CDR3 length is 14 residues. As DNA, the CDR3 is TGTGCCAGCAGTTTCACAGGGGGCAATTCACCCCTCCACTTT. Its translation: CASSFTGGNSPLHF.

This clone was recorded at least ten times. The chain links TRBV5-1 to TRBJ2-3, with TRBD1 matching over 10 bases. The CDR3 contains 16 residues. The germline V gene has CDR1 SGHRS and CDR2 YFSETQ. V lost 4 bases and J lost 2; bases outside the gene matches: 7. CDR3 sequence (DNA): TGCGCCAGCAGCGCCGCGACAGGGGGCGCCACAGATACGCAGTATTTT. Protein sequence: CASSAATGGATDTQYF.

The V gene is TRBV7-6, the J gene TRBJ2-3; perhaps TRBD2 as D (6 bases). The germline V gene encodes CDR1 SGHVS and CDR2 FNYEAQ. CDR3 length equals 17 residues. Deletions cut 5 bases from V and 2 bases from J, with 20 bases between. CDR3 DNA: TGTGCCAGCAGCCCACCCGGTAGCGGCCTTTCCACAGATACGCAGTATTTT. It is translated as CASSPPGSGLSTDTQYF.

This clone was seen a handful of times. The chain combines TRBV28 with TRBJ2-5; TRBD1 matches 7 bases. With 4 bases clipped from V and 2 bases from J, the junction kept 1 base outside the gene matches. CDR1 MDHEN and CDR2 SYDVKM come from the germline V gene. This CDR3 contains 13 residues. The CDR3 spells CASSSGQQETQYF. The DNA for the CDR3 is TGTGCCAGCAGTTCGGGACAGCAAGAGACCCAGTACTTC.

This clone appeared a few times. V is TRBV7-9 and J is TRBJ2-1, with D uncertain. The CDR3 runs to 12 residues. In germline, CDR1 is SEHNR, CDR2 FQNEAQ (reference sequence). V gave up 5 bases and J gave up 5 bases, with 7 bases separating them. This CDR3 reads CASSPWDNEQFF. CDR3 in DNA: TGTGCCAGCAGCCCTTGGGACAATGAGCAGTTCTTC.

This clone was detected only a few times. The V gene is TRBV10-3, the J gene TRBJ1-4; D might be TRBD1 (6 bases). Germline CDR1 is ENHRY and CDR2 is SYGVKD. The V and J ends lost 11 bases and 6 bases respectively, with 19 bases between them. The CDR3 spans 14 residues. The CDR3 DNA follows: TGTGCCTCTTCAAGACCGGGGGCGGATGAAAAACTGTTTTTT. It specifies CASSRPGADEKLFF.

The rearrangement links TRBV10-3 to TRBJ2-7; D uncertain. CDR1 and CDR2 (germline): ENHRY, SYGVKD. V was pared by 5 bases and J by 7 bases, with 6 bases between. The CDR3 covers 10 residues. The CDR3 DNA follows: TGTGCCATCAGTTCCAGGGAGCAGTACTTC. Protein: CAISSREQYF.

V usage is TRBV7-9 and J usage is TRBJ2-7; D may be TRBD1 (6 bases). The V end lost 0 bases, the J end lost 6 bases, and 6 bases lay between the germline ends. From germline, CDR1 is SEHNR and CDR2 FQNEAQ (reference sequence). This CDR3 comprises 12 residues. CDR3 coding DNA: TGTGCCAGCAGCTTAGCAGGGGGCGAGCAGTACTTC. Translation gives CASSLAGGEQYF.

This clone was observed at least ten times. The chain combines TRBV5-6 with TRBJ2-3; tentative D call: TRBD1 (5 bases). The CDR3 is 14 amino acids. CDR1 and CDR2 (germline): SGHDT, YYEEEE. Deletions cut 2 bases from V and 4 bases from J, with 11 bases between. The CDR3 loop is CASSFQGVADTQYF. For the CDR3, the DNA is TGTGCCAGCAGCTTTCAAGGGGTTGCAGATACGCAGTATTTT.

The genes are TRBV5-1 and TRBJ2-1; unclear D gene. This CDR3 is built from 15 residues. Germline lookup yields CDR1 SGHRS and CDR2 YFSETQ. V was trimmed by 4 bases and J by 4 bases, leaving 15 bases between them. The CDR3 sequence: CASSQIETTYNEQFF. The CDR3 DNA follows: TGCGCCAGCAGCCAGATCGAAACAACTTACAATGAGCAGTTCTTC. The variable domain in full, with the rest retrieved from reference TRBV5-1 and TRBJ2-1, is KAGVTQTPRYLIKTRGQQVTLSCSPISGHRSVSWYQQTPGQGLQFLFEYFSETQRNKGNFPGRFSGRQFSNSRSEMNVSTLELGDSALYLCASSQIETTYNEQFFGPGTRLTVL.

This clone was found a few times. The rearrangement joins TRBV29-1 to TRBJ1-2; no definite D call. Trimming took 4 bases from V and 5 from J, leaving 8 bases between them. CDR1 is SQVTM and CDR2 is ANQGSEA in the germline V gene. The CDR3 loop spans 11 amino acids. The CDR3, as DNA: TGCAGCGTTGCCGAATGGTATGGCTACACCTTC. Translated, it gives CSVAEWYGYTF.

This rearrangement joins TRBV9 to TRBJ1-4; a weak D match, TRBD1 (6 bases). Trimming cost V 4 bases and J 2 bases, with 9 bases left between them. The CDR3 consists of 14 residues. The germline CDR1 and CDR2 sequences are SGDLS and YYNGEE. In nucleotides, the CDR3 is TGTGCCAGCAGCAGGCAGGGGACTAATGAAAAACTGTTTTTT. Residues: CASSRQGTNEKLFF.

This clone was found a few times. The chain combines TRBV11-2 with TRBJ1-1; no firm D call. The V and J ends lost 2 bases and 4 bases respectively, with 8 bases between them. The CDR3 runs to 13 residues. Germline CDR1 and CDR2: SGHAT and FQNNGV. The CDR3 loop reads CASSLFGGTEAFF. The DNA of the CDR3 is TGTGCCAGCAGCTTATTTGGAGGCACTGAAGCTTTCTTT.

The chain recombines TRBV6-5 with TRBJ2-1; D could derive from TRBD1 or TRBD2 (6 bases each). This CDR3 region has 13 residues. Germline values: CDR1 MNHEY, CDR2 SVGAGI. Trimming stripped 6 bases from V and 8 bases from J, with 14 bases between. The CDR3 spells CASRRPRGDEQFF. The CDR3 DNA is TGTGCCAGCAGACGCCCTAGGGGGGATGAGCAGTTCTTC.

This clone came up a few times. A read error may produce the germline difference seen at one junction end. J is TRBJ2-3 and V is TRBV7-9; no clear D gene. In germline, CDR1 is SEHNR, CDR2 FQNEAQ (reference sequence). This CDR3 has 16 amino acids. The CDR3 DNA reads TGCGCCAGCAGCCAAGCGTTAAGCGACCGCACAGATACGCAGTATTTT. This encodes CASSQALSDRTDTQYF.

This clone was seen only a few times. The chain has TRBV19 and TRBJ1-2; D unclear. The CDR3 sequence is 15 residues long. Germline-derived CDR1 and CDR2 are LNHDA and SQIVND (reference sequence). The V and J ends lost 0 bases and 2 bases respectively, with 10 bases between them. CDR3 residues: CASSIDSNKNYGYTF. DNA of the CDR3: TGTGCCAGTAGTATAGACTCCAACAAGAACTATGGCTACACCTTC.

The gene calls are TRBV4-1 and TRBJ2-7; D remains unclear. V was clipped by 0 bases and J by 3 bases, with 9 bases between them. Germline CDR1 reads MGHRA; CDR2 reads YSYEKL. The CDR3 is 14 residues long. DNA of the CDR3: TGCGCCAGCAGCCAAGAACAGCTAAACTACGAGCAGTACTTC. As protein: CASSQEQLNYEQYF.

This clone was seen a few times. The chain joins TRBV6-5 to TRBJ2-2, with unresolved D. Germline-derived CDR1 and CDR2 are MNHEY and SVGAGI. V was trimmed by 5 bases and J by 6 bases, leaving 16 bases between them. The CDR3 sequence is 15 residues long. The DNA of the CDR3 is TGTGCCAGCAGTCCTCCGGAAGGGTACCCCGGGGAGCTGTTTTTT. Protein sequence: CASSPPEGYPGELFF.

This clone was observed a handful of times. The chain joins TRBV25-1 to TRBJ1-2, with 9 bases fitting TRBD1. This CDR3 is built from 13 residues. V shed 3 bases, J shed 7 bases, and the junction held 3 bases outside the gene matches. Looked up from germline, CDR1 is MGHDK and CDR2 is SYGVNS. The CDR3 bases are TGTGCCAGCAGTGAGACAGGGGGTTTTGGCTACACCTTC. Translated, it gives CASSETGGFGYTF.

This clone was observed a few times. This sequence may be a read error, since a much larger clone differs from it by one base. This chain joins TRBV28 and TRBJ2-5; D uncertain. Trimming left V 6 bases short and J 4 bases short, with 12 bases between. The CDR3 length is 13 residues. CDR1 and CDR2 (germline): MDHEN, SYDVKM. The CDR3, as DNA: TGTGCCAGCAGGTTTGGGGTGCCAGAGACCCAGTACTTC. It encodes CASRFGVPETQYF.

This clone has just a few counts. Here the CDR3 reads CASSENTQNYGYTF. In nucleotides, the CDR3 is TGTGCCAGCAGTGAAAACACTCAGAACTATGGCTACACCTTC. The V and J genes are TRBV2 and TRBJ1-2; D unresolved. Trimming removed 2 bases at V and 2 bases at J, with 9 bases between. Germline-derived CDR1 and CDR2 are SNHLY and FYNNEI. The CDR3 is made up of 14 amino acids.

This clone showed up just a few times. The chain is built from TRBV10-3 and TRBJ2-2, with no clear D. This CDR3 is 11 amino acids long. Trimming pared 5 bases from V and 4 bases from J, leaving 2 bases between. The germline gives CDR1 ENHRY, CDR2 SYGVKD. CDR3 in amino acids: CAISSTGELFF. The CDR3 DNA sequence: TGTGCCATCAGTAGCACCGGGGAGCTGTTTTTT.

This clone has a handful of counts. The rearrangement joins TRBV29-1 to TRBJ2-3; a weak D match, TRBD2 (6 bases). The V gene's germline CDR1 is SQVTM and CDR2 ANQGSEA. The CDR3 loop spans 16 amino acids. Trimming took off 3 bases at V and 2 bases at J, with 18 bases between the two ends. The CDR3 loop reads CSVDLWARTNTDTQYF. The CDR3 DNA follows: TGCAGCGTTGATTTGTGGGCTAGGACTAACACAGATACGCAGTATTTT.

The sample holds a few counts of this clone. The chain carries TRBV29-1 and TRBJ1-2; possible D gene TRBD1, 6 bases. This CDR3 comprises 12 residues. Per germline, CDR1 SQVTM and CDR2 ANQGSEA. Trimming removed 0 bases from V and 7 bases from J, with 9 bases in between. CDR3 DNA sequence: TGCAGCGTTGAAGAAGGGGGTGGTGGCTACACCTTC. Protein product: CSVEEGGGGYTF.

This clone was seen at least ten times. The chain uses TRBV7-9 and TRBJ1-5; no definite D call. Germline V gives CDR1 SEHNR, CDR2 FQNEAQ (reference sequence). CDR3 length: 17 amino acids. V was clipped by 2 bases and J by 2 bases, with 16 bases between them. CDR3 DNA sequence: TGTGCCAGCAGCTTACGAGAAGTGGGTGTCGGCAATCAGCCCCAGCATTTT. Translation: CASSLREVGVGNQPQHF.

V usage is TRBV14 and J usage is TRBJ2-5; TRBD2 might be the D (5 bases). Germline loops: CDR1 SGHDN, CDR2 FVKESK. This CDR3 comprises 12 residues. The ends were cut back, 4 bases at V and 5 bases at J, with 8 bases in the middle. The CDR3 bases are TGTGCCAGCAGCCCCACGGGGGAGACCCAGTACTTC. This gives the protein CASSPTGETQYF.